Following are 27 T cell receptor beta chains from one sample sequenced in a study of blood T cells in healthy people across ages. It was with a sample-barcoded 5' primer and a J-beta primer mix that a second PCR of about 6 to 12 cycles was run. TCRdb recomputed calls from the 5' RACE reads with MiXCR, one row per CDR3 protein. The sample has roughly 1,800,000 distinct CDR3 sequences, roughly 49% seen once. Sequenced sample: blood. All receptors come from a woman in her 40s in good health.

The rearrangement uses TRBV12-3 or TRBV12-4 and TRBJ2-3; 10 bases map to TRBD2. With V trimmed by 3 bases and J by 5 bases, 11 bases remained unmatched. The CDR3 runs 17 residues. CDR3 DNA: TGTGCCAGCAGTTTCCTACTTCGAGCGGGGGGGCGAGATACGCAGTATTTT. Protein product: CASSFLLRAGGRDTQYF.

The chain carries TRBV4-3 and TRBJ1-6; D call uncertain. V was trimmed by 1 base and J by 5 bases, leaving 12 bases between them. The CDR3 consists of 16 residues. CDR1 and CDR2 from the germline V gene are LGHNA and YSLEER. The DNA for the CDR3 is TGCGCCAGCAGCCAAGGAGGCAGCCTGGATAATTCACCCCTCCACTTT. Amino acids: CASSQGGSLDNSPLHF.

The CDR3 DNA sequence: TGCGCCAGCAGCCAAGAACACCCTAGCGGGGGGCACACAGATACGCAGTATTTT. Translated: CASSQEHPSGGHTDTQYF. The chain uses TRBV4-1 and TRBJ2-3; 11 positions match TRBD2. The CDR3 covers 18 residues. Unmatched junction bases numbered 7, after V lost 0 bases and J lost 2 bases. The germline V gene encodes CDR1 MGHRA and CDR2 YSYEKL.

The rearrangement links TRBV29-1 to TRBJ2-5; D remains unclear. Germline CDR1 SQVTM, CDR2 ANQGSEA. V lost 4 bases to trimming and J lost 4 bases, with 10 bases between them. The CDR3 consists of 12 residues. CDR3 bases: TGCAGCGTTGGAGCCAGTCGAGAGACCCAGTACTTC. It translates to CSVGASRETQYF.

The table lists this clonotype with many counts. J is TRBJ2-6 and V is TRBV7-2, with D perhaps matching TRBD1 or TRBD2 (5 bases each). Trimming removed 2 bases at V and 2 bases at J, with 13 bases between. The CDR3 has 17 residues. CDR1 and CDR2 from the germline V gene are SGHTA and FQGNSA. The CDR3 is CASSLWSGRTGANVLTF. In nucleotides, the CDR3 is TGTGCCAGCAGCTTATGGTCAGGGAGAACTGGGGCCAACGTCCTGACTTTC.

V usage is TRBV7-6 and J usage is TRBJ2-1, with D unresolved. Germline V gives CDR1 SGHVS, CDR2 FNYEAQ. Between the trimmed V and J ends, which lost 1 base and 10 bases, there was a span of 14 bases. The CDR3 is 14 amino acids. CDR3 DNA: TGTGCCAGCAGCTTAGAGGTCGGTGGGTGGGAGCAGTTCTTC. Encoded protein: CASSLEVGGWEQFF.

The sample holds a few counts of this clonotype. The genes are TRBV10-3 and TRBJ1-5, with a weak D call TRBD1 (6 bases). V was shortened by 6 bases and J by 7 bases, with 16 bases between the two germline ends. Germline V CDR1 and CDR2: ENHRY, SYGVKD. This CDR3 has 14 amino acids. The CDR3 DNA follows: TGTGCCATCAGCTGGCAGGGGAGCGACCAGCCCCAGCATTTT. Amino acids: CAISWQGSDQPQHF.

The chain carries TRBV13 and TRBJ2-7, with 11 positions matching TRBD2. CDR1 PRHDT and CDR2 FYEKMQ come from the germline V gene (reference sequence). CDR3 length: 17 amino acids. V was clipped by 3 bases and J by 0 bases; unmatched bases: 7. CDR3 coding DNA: TGTGCCAGCAGCTTTGGCGGACTAGCGGGTCGCTCCTACGAGCAGTACTTC. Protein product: CASSFGGLAGRSYEQYF.

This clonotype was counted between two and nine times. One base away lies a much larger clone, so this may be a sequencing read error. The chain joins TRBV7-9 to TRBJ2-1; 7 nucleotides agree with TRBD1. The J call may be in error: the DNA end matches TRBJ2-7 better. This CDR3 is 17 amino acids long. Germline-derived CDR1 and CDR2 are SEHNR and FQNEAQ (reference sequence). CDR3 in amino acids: CASSQSNTGVRYNEQYF. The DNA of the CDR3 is TGTGCCAGCAGCCAAAGCAATACAGGGGTCCGGTACAATGAGCAGTACTTC.

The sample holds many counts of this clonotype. The CDR3 is CASSQDPGGSYNEQFF. CDR3 nucleotides: TGCGCCAGCAGCCAAGATCCGGGGGGATCTTACAATGAGCAGTTCTTC. V is TRBV4-3 and J is TRBJ2-1; the match to TRBD2 covers 7 bases. CDR1 is LGHNA and CDR2 is YSLEER in the germline V gene. The CDR3 runs to 16 residues. V shed 0 bases, J shed 4 bases, and the junction held 6 bases outside the gene matches.

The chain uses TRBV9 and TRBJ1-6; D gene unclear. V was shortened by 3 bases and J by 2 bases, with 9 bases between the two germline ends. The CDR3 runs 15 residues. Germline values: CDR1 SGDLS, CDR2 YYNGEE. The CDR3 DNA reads TGTGCCAGCAGCGGAGAGGGAACCTATAATTCACCCCTCCACTTT. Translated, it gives CASSGEGTYNSPLHF.

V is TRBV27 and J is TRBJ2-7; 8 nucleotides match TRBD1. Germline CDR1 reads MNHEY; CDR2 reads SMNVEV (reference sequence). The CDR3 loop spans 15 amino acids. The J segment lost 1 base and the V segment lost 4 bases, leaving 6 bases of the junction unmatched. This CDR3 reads CASSWTGMLSYEQYF. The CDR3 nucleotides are TGTGCCAGCAGTTGGACAGGGATGTTGTCCTACGAGCAGTACTTC.

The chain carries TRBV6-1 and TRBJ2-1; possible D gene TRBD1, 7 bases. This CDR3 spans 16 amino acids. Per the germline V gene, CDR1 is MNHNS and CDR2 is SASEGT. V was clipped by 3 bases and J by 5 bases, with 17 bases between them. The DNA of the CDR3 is TGTGCCAGCAGTGAGAGAGGAGGGGGCGTCGACAATGAGCAGTTCTTC. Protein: CASSERGGGVDNEQFF.

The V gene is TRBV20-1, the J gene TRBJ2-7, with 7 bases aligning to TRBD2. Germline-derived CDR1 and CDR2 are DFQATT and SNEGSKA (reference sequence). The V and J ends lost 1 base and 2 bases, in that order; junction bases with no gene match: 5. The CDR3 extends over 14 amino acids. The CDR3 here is CSARVMGGTYEQYF. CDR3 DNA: TGCAGTGCTAGAGTTATGGGGGGGACCTACGAGCAGTACTTC.

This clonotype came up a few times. The CDR3, as DNA: TGCAGTGCCACGACGGACAGCGGGATATCTTATGGCTACACCTTC. This translates into CSATTDSGISYGYTF. The chain couples TRBV20-1 to TRBJ1-2, with a weak D call TRBD1 (6 bases). Germline V gene sequence: CDR1 DFQATT, CDR2 SNEGSKA (reference sequence). The V and J ends lost 6 bases and 5 bases respectively, with 22 bases between them. The CDR3 length is 15 residues.

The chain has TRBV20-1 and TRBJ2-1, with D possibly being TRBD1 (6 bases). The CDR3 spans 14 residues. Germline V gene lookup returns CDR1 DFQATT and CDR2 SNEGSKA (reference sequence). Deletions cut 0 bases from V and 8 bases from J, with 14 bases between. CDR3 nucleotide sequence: TGCAGTGCTAGAGAGGGGGCCTACCTCGATGAGCAGTTCTTC. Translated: CSAREGAYLDEQFF.

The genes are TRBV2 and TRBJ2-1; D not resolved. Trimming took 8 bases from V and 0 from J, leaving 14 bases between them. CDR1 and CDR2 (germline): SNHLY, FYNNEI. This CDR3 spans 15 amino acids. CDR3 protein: CASLEERSSYNEQFF. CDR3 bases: TGTGCCAGCCTTGAAGAGAGGAGCTCCTACAATGAGCAGTTCTTC.

This CDR3 is CASSPRATLTDTQYF. CDR3 nucleotide sequence: TGTGCCAGCAGCCCCCGAGCGACACTCACAGATACGCAGTATTTT. The V and J genes are TRBV7-8 and TRBJ2-3; D unclear. V shed 5 bases and J shed 2 bases, with 14 bases lying between them. The CDR3 is 15 amino acids. CDR1 is SGHVS and CDR2 is FQNEAQ in the germline V gene.

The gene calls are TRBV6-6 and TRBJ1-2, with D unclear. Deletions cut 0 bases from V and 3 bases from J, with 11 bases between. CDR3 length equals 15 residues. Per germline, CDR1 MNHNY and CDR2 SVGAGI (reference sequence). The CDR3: CASSYSRGGDYGYTF. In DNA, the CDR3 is TGTGCCAGCAGTTACTCCCGGGGTGGAGACTATGGCTACACCTTC.

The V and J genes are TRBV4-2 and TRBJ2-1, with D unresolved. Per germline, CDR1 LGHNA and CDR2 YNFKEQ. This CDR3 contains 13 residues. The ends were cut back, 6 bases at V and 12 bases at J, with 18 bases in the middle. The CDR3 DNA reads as TGTGCCAGCAGAAACGACCTTGGGTACTCGCAGTTCTTC. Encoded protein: CASRNDLGYSQFF.

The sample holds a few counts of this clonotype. In DNA form, the CDR3 reads TGTGCCAGCGACTCGGCTAACTATGGCTACACCTTC. Residues: CASDSANYGYTF. The genes are TRBV12-3 or TRBV12-4 and TRBJ1-2; D is unresolved. The CDR3 consists of 12 residues. V was pared by 8 bases and J by 0 bases, with 7 bases between.

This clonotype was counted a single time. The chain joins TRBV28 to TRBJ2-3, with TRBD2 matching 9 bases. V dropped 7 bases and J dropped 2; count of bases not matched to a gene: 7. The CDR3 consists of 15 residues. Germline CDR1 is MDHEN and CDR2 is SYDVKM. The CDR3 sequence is CASIIGLALTDTQYF. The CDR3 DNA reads TGTGCCAGCATCATAGGACTAGCGCTCACAGATACGCAGTATTTT. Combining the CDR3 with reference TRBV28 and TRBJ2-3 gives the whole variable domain DVKVTQSSRYLVKRTGEKVFLECVQDMDHENMFWYRQDPGLGLRLIYFSYDVKMKEKGDIPEGYSVSREKKERFSLILESASTNQTSMYLCASIIGLALTDTQYFGPGTRLTVL.

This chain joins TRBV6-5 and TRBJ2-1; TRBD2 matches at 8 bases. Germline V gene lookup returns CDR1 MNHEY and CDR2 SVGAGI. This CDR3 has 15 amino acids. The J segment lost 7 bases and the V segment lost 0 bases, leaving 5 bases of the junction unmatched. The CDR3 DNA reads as TGTGCCAGCAGTTACTCATCAGCGGGGGATAATGAGCAGTTCTTC. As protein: CASSYSSAGDNEQFF.

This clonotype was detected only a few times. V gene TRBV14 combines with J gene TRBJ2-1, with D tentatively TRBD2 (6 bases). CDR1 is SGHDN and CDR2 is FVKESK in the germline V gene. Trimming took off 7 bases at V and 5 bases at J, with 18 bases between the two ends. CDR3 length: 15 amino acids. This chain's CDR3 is CASKETGTRDNEQFF. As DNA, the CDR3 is TGTGCCAGCAAAGAAACCGGGACTCGGGACAATGAGCAGTTCTTC.

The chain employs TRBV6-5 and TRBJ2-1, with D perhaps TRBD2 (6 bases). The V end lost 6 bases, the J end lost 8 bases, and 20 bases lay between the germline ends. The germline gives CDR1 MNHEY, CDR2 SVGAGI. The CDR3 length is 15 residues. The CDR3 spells CASSAPGEVRDEQFF. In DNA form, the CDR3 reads TGTGCCAGCAGCGCTCCCGGGGAGGTTCGTGATGAGCAGTTCTTC.

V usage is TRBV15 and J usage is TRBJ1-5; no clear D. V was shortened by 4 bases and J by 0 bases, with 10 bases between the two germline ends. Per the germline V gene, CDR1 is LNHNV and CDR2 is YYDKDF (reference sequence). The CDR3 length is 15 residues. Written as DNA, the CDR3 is TGTGCCACCAGCAACGAGGTTTATAGCAATCAGCCCCAGCATTTT. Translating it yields CATSNEVYSNQPQHF.

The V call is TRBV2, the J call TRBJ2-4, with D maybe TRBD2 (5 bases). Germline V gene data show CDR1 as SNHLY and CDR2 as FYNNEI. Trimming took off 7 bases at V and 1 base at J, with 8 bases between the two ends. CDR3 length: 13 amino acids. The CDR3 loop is CASNSGAKNIQYF. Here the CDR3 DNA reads TGTGCCAGCAATTCGGGGGCCAAAAACATTCAGTACTTC.